This TCR beta chain emerged from a study of shared clonotypes between healthy human individuals. This table comes from immunoSEQ multiplex PCR, and its TCRdb copy is limited to in-frame clones, with some not included. Of some 2,000,000 clones listed, about 95% are singletons. CDR3 length equals 16 residues. The germline V gene has CDR1 SGDLS and CDR2 YYNGEE. The V and J ends lost 5 bases and 1 base, in that order; junction bases with no gene match: 10. The naive CD8 population came from CD45RO-negative cells selected for CCR7, without terminally differentiated effector memory CD45RA+ cells. The receptor was derived from a man younger than 35 in good health. The V call is TRBV9, the J call TRBJ2-7; 9 bases are a match to TRBD1. Source material: naive CD8+ T cells sorted from blood. For the CDR3, the DNA is TGTGCCAGCAGTCGGAGTACCGGGACAGGGTCCTACGAGCAGTACTTC. It is translated as CASSRSTGTGSYEQYF.